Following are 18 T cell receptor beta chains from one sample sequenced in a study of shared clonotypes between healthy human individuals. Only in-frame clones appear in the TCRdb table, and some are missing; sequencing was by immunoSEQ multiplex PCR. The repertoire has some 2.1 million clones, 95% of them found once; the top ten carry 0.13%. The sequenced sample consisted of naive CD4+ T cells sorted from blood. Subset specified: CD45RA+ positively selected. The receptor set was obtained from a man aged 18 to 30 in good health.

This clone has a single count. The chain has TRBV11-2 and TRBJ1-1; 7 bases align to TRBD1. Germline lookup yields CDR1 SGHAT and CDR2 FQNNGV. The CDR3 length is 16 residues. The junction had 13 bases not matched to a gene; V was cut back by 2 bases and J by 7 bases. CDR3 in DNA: TGTGCCAGCAGCTTAACAGGGGCTTGGGGGAAGGGTGAAGCTTTCTTT. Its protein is CASSLTGAWGKGEAFF.

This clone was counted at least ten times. CDR3 residues: CASSPSGGFGYTF. In DNA, the CDR3 is TGCGCCAGCAGCCCTAGTGGGGGGTTTGGCTACACCTTC. The chain uses TRBV4-1 and TRBJ1-2; possible D gene TRBD1, 5 bases. Germline-derived CDR1 and CDR2 are MGHRA and YSYEKL. V dropped 4 bases and J dropped 7 bases, with 13 bases sitting between them. This CDR3 has 13 residues.

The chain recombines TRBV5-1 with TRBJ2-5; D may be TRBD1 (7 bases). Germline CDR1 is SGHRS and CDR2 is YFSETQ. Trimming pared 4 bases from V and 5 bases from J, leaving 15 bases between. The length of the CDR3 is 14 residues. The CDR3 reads CASSGGTEGETQYF. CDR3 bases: TGCGCCAGCAGCGGGGGGACAGAGGGTGAGACCCAGTACTTC.

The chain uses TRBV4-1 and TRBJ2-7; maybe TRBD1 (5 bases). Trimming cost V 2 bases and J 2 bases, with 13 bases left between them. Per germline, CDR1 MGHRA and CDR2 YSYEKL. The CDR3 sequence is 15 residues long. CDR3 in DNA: TGCGCCAGCAGCCAACTAGGAGACAGACCCTACGAGCAGTACTTC. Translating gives CASSQLGDRPYEQYF.

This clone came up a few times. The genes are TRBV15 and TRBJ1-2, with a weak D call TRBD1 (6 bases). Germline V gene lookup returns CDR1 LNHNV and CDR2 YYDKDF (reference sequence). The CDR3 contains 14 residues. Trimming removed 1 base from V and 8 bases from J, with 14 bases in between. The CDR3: CATSRASTGYGYTF. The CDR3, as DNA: TGTGCCACCAGCAGAGCTAGCACAGGGTACGGCTACACCTTC.

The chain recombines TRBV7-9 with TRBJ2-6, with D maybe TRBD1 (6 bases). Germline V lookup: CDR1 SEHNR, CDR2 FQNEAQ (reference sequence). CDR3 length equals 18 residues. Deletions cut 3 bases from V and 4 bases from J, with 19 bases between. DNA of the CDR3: TGTGCCAGCAGCTTTCCGCGCAGGGGTAGTCCCGGGGCCAACGTCCTGACTTTC. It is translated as CASSFPRRGSPGANVLTF.

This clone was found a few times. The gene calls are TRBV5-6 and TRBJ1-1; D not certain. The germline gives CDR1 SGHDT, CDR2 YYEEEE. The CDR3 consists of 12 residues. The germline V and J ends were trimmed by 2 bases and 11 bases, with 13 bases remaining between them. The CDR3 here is CASSLALSEAFF. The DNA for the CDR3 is TGTGCCAGCAGCTTAGCCCTCTCGGAGGCTTTCTTT.

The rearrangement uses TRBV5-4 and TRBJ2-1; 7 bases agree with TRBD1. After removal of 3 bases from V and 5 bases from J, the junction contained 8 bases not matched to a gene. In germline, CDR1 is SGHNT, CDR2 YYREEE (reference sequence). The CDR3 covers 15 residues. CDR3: CASSWDLGQNNEQFF. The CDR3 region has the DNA TGTGCCAGCAGCTGGGACCTGGGACAGAACAATGAGCAGTTCTTC.

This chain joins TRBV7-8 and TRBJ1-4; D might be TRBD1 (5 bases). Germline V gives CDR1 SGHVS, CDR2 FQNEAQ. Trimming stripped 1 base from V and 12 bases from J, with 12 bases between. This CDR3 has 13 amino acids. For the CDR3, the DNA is TGTGCCAGCAGCTTAGTGGAGGGGCTGGAACTGTTTTTT. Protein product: CASSLVEGLELFF.

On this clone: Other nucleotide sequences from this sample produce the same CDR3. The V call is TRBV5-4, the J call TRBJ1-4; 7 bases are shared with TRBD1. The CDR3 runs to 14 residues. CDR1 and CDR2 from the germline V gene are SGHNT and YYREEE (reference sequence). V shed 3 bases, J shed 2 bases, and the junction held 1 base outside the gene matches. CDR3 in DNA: TGTGCCAGCAGCTCGACAGGGACTAATGAAAAACTGTTTTTT. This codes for CASSSTGTNEKLFF.

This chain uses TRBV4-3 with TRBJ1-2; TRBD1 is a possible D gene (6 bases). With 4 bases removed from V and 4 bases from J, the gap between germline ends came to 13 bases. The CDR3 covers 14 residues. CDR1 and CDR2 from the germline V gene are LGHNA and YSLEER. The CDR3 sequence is CASSPGGGPYGYTF. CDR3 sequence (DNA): TGCGCCAGCAGCCCCGGGGGGGGGCCCTATGGCTACACCTTC.

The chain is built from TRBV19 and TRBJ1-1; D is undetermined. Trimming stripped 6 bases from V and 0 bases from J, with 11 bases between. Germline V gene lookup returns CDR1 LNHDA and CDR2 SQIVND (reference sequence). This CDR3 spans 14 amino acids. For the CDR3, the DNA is TGTGCCAGTAGCTTTTGGGGAGTGAACACTGAAGCTTTCTTT. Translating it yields CASSFWGVNTEAFF.

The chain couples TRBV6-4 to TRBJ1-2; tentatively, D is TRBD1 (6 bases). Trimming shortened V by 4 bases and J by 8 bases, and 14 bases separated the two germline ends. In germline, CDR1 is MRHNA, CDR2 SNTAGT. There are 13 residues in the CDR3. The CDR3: CASSAETGAGYTF. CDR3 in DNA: TGTGCCAGCAGTGCGGAGACAGGTGCAGGCTACACCTTC.

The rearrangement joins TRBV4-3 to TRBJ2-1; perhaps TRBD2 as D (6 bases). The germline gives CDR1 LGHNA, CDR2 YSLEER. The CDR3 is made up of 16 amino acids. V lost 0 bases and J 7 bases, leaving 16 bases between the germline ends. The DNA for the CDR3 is TGCGCCAGCAGCCAAGATACGGCAGGGAGGAATAATGAGCAGTTCTTC. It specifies CASSQDTAGRNNEQFF.

CDR3 region: CASSLGVTGTSGRNEQFF. Here the CDR3 DNA reads TGTGCCAGCAGCTTAGGGGTAACCGGGACTAGCGGGAGAAATGAGCAGTTCTTC. This rearrangement joins TRBV7-2 to TRBJ2-1; 14 bases are shared with TRBD2. Trimming removed 1 base from V and 7 bases from J; junction bases left unmatched: 9. The CDR3 has 18 amino acids. CDR1 is SGHTA, CDR2 FQGNSA, per germline. Complete variable domain (other parts from reference TRBV7-2 and TRBJ2-1): GAGVSQSPSNKVTEKGKDVELRCDPISGHTALYWYRQSLGQGLEFLIYFQGNSAPDKSGLPSDRFSAERTGGSVSTLTIQRTQQEDSAVYLCASSLGVTGTSGRNEQFFGPGTRLTVL.

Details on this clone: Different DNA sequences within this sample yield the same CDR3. CDR3 residues: CASSLEGRSTDTQYF. The DNA for the CDR3 is TGTGCCAGCAGTTTGGAGGGCAGGAGCACAGATACGCAGTATTTT. The V gene is TRBV27, the J gene TRBJ2-3, with TRBD2 as a possible D gene (6 bases). CDR3 length: 15 amino acids. Trimming shortened V by 3 bases and J by 0 bases, and 10 bases separated the two germline ends. CDR1 is MNHEY and CDR2 is SMNVEV in the germline V gene (reference sequence).

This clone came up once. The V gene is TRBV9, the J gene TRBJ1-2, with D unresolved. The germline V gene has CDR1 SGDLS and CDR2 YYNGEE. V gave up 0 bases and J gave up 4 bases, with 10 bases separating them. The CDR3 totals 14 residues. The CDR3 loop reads CASSVDSAGYGYTF. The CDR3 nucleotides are TGTGCCAGCAGCGTAGATTCGGCAGGCTATGGCTACACCTTC.

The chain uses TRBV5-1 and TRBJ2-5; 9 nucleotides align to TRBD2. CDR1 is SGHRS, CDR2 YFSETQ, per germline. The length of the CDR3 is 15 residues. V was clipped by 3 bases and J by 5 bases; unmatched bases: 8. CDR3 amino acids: CASSSGLAPLETQYF. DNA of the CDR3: TGCGCCAGCAGCTCAGGACTAGCGCCCTTGGAGACCCAGTACTTC.